This T cell receptor (beta chain) stems from a study of cytomegalovirus exposure and HLA in healthy donors. General study results and limits: Many donors carried some public TCRs, although rarity characterized most TCR sequences.

Researchers ran the PCR with 60 Vbeta and 13 Jbeta primers. Produced via immunoSEQ multiplex PCR; TCRdb's table is partial and in-frame only. The sample has approximately 150,000 clones, about four fifths seen once. Germline CDR1 and CDR2: MRHNA and SNTAGT. This CDR3 has 18 residues. V gave up 7 bases and J gave up 7 bases; unmatched junction bases: 16. Comment on this clone: The antigen remains undetermined.

The sample taken for sequencing was PBMCs. The TCR was taken from a young man in good health and CMV-seronegative. The chain combines TRBV6-4 with TRBJ1-6; 10 nucleotides align to TRBD1. The CDR3 nucleotides read TGTGCCAGCATTCTAGGGTCCGGGACAGGGGACAAAAATTCACCCCTCCACTTT. Its protein is CASILGSGTGDKNSPLHF.